This T cell receptor (beta chain) was obtained from a study of cytomegalovirus exposure and HLA in healthy donors. On this clone itself: Its antigen is not known.

Trimming removed 5 bases from V and 5 bases from J, with 15 bases in between. Germline values: CDR1 SQVTM, CDR2 ANQGSEA. The CDR3 consists of 13 residues. PCR amplification relied on 60 Vbeta primers (plus 13 Jbeta primers). Some clones are missing from TCRdb's copy, which holds only in-frame ones; the method was immunoSEQ multiplex PCR. This sample has around 150,000 clones, with around 72% found just once. Study-level results: The classifier reportedly diagnosed cytomegalovirus status with high specificity and sensitivity. Among TCR beta chains, those listed as cytomegalovirus-associated numbered about 160.

The chain couples TRBV29-1 to TRBJ1-2, with D possibly TRBD1 on 5 matching bases. The receptor was isolated from a man aged 40-49 years in good health and CMV-seronegative. Specimen: PBMCs. The CDR3 nucleotides read TGCAGCGTTCCTAGGGGCGATGCGTATGGCTACACCTTC. Its translation is CSVPRGDAYGYTF.